This T cell receptor beta chain was sequenced for a study of cytomegalovirus exposure and HLA in healthy donors. Overall study findings and caveats: Investigators reported 150 to 200 TCR beta chains as tied to cytomegalovirus.

In regard to this clone: Its antigen is undetermined.

PCR used 60 Vbeta primers and 13 Jbeta primers. Measured with immunoSEQ multiplex PCR; TCRdb has only the in-frame clones, and not every one. In total, the table holds 77,000 or so clones. Material: PBMCs. This receptor was taken from a man aged 30 to 45 in good health and CMV-seronegative.

CDR3: CASISSNEKLFF. CDR3 coding DNA: TGTGCCAGCATCAGTTCTAATGAAAAACTGTTTTTT. The gene calls are TRBV2 and TRBJ1-4; D remains unclear. V lost 7 bases to trimming and J lost 3 bases, with 6 bases between them. Germline V lookup: CDR1 SNHLY, CDR2 FYNNEI. The CDR3 has 12 amino acids.